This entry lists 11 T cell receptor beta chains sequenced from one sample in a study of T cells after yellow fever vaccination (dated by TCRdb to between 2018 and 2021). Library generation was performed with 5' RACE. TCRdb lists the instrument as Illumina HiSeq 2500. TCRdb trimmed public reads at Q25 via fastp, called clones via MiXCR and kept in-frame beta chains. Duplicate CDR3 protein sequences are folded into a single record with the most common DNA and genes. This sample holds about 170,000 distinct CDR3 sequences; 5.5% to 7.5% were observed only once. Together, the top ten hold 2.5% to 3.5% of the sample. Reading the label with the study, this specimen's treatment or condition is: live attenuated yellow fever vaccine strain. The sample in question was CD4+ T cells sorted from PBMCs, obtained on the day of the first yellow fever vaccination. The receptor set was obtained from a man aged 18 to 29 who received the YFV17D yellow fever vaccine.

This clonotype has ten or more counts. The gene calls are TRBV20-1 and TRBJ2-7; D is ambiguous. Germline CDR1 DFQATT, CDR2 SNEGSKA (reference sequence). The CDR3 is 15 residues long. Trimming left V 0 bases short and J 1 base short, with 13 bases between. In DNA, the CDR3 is TGCAGTGCTAGAGATCCTAAGGTAGGGTCCTACGAGCAGTACGTC. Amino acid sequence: CSARDPKVGSYEQYV.

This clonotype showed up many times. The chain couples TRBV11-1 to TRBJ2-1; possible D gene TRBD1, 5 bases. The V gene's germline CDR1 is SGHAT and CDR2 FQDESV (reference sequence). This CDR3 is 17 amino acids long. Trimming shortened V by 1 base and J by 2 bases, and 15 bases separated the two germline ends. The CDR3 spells CASSLVWTIVPYNEQFF. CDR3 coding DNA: TGTGCCAGCAGCTTAGTCTGGACAATTGTCCCCTACAATGAGCAGTTCTTC.

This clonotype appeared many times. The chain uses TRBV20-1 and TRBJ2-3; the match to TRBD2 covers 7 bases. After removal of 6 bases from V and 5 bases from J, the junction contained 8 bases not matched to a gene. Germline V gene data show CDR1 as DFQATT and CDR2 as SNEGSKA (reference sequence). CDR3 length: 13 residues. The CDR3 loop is CSASGGEIDTQYF. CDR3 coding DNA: TGCAGTGCGTCTGGGGGGGAGATAGATACGCAGTATTTT.

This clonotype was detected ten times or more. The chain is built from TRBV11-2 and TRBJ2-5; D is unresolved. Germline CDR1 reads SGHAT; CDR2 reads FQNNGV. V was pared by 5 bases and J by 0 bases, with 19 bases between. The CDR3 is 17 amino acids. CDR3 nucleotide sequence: TGTGCCAGCAGCCCCCCTGTTTTGGCGATGTACCAAGAGACCCAGTACTTC. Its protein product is CASSPPVLAMYQETQYF.

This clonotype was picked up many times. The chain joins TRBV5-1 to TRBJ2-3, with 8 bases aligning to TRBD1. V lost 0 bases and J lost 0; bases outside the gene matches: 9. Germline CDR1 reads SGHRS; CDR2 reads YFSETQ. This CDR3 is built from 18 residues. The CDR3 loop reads CASSLAPGGEGSTDTQYF. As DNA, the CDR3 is TGCGCCAGCAGCTTGGCCCCAGGGGGCGAGGGAAGCACAGATACGCAGTATTTT.

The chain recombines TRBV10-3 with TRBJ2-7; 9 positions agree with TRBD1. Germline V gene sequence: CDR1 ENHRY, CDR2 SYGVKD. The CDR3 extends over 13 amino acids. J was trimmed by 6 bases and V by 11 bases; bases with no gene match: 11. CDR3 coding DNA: TGTGCCTCGGGGACAGGGAAGGGGAGCGAGCAGTACGTC. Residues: CASGTGKGSEQYV.

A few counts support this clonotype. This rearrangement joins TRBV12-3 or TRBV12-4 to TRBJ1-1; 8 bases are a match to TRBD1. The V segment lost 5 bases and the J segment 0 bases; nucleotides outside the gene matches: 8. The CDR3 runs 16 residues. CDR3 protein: CASSPGTGGMNTEAFF. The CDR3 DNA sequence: TGTGCCAGCAGTCCCGGGACAGGAGGAATGAACACTGAAGCTTTCTTT.

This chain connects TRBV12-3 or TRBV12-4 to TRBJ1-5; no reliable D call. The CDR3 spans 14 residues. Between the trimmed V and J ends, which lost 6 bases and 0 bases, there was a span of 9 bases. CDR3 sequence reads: CASSAEHSNQPQHF. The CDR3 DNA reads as TGTGCCAGCAGCGCGGAACATAGCAATCAGCCCCAGCATTTT.

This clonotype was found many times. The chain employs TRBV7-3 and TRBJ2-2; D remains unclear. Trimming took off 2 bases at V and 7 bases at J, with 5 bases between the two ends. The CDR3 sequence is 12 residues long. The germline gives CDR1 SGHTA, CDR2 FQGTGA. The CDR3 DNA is TGTGCCAGCAGCTTAGGGGACGGGGAGCTGTTTTTT. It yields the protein CASSLGDGELFF.

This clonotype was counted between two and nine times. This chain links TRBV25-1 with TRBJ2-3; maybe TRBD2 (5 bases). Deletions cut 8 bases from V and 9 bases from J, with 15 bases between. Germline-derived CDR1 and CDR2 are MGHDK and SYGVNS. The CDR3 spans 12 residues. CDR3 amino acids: CASEAPRETQYF. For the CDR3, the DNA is TGTGCCAGCGAGGCCCCCCGGGAAACGCAGTATTTT. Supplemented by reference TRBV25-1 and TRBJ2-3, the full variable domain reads EADIYQTPRYLVIGTGKKITLECSQTMGHDKMYWYQQDPGMELHLIHYSYGVNSTEKGDLSSESTVSRIRTEHFPLTLESARPSHTSQYLCASEAPRETQYFGPGTRLTVL.

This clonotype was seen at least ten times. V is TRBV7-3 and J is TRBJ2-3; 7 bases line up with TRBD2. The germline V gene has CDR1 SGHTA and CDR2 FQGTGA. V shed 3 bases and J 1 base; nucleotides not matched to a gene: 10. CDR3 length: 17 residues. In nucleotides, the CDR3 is TGTGCCAGCAGCTTTCGGCTTCGGGGGGACCGCACAGATACGCAGTATTTT. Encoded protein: CASSFRLRGDRTDTQYF.